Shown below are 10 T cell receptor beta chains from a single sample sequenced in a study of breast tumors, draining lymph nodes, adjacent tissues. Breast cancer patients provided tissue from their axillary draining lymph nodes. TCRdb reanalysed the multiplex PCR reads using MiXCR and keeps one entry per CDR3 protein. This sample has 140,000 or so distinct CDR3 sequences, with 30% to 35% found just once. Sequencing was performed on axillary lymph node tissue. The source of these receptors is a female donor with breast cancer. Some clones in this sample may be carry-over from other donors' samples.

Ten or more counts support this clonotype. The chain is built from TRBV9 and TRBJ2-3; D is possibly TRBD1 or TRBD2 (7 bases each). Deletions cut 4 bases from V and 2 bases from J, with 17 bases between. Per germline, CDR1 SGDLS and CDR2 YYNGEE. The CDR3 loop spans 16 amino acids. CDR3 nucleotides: TGTGCCAGCAGCCCCCGGACTAGGGGGCCCACAGATACGCAGTATTTT. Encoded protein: CASSPRTRGPTDTQYF.

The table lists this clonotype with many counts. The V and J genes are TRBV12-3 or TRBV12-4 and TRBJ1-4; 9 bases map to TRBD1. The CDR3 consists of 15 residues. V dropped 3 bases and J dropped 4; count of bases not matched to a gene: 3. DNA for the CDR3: TGTGCCAGCAGTTTTTGGACAGGGGATAATGAAAAACTGTTTTTT. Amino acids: CASSFWTGDNEKLFF.

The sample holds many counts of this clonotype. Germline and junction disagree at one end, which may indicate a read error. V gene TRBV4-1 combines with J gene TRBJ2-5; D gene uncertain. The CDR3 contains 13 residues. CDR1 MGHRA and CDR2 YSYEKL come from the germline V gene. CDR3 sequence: CTSRPSVQETQYF. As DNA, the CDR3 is TGCACCAGCAGGCCAAGCGTCCAAGAGACCCAGTACTTC.

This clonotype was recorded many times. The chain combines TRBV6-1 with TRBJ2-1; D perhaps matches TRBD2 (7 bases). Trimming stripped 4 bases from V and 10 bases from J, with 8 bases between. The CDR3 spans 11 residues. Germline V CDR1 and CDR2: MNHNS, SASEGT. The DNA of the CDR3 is TGTGCCAGCAGTGCGGGGGGCGAGCAGTTCTTC. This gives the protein CASSAGGEQFF.

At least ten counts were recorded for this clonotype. The CDR3 here is CASTPQLGRSSPLHF. In DNA form, the CDR3 reads TGTGCCAGTACACCCCAGTTAGGGAGGAGCTCACCCCTCCACTTT. The gene calls are TRBV19 and TRBJ1-6; D not certain. Germline V CDR1 and CDR2: LNHDA, SQIVND (reference sequence). Between the trimmed V and J ends, which lost 7 bases and 10 bases, there was a span of 20 bases. The CDR3 is 15 residues long.

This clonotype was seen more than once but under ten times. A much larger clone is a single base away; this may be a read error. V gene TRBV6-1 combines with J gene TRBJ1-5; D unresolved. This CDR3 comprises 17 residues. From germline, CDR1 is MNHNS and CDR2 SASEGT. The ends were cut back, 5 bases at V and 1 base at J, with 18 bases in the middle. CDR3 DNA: TGTGCCAGCAGTCAATACCTTTCGGCAGCCAGCAATCAGCCCCAGCATTTT. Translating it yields CASSQYLSAASNQPQHF.

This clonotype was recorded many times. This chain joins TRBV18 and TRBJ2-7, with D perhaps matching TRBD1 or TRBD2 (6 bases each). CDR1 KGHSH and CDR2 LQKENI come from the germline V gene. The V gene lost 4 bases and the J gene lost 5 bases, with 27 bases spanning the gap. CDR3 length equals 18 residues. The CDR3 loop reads CASSLFGVGNSRGHEQYF. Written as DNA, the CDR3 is TGTGCCAGCTCACTGTTCGGGGTCGGAAATTCTCGGGGGCACGAGCAGTACTTC.

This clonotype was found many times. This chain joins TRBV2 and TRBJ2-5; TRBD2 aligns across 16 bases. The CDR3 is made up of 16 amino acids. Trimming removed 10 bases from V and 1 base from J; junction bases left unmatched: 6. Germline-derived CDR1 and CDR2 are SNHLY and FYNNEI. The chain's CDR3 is CAIPGTSGGGQETQYF. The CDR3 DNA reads TGTGCCATCCCTGGGACTAGCGGGGGGGGCCAAGAGACCCAGTACTTC.

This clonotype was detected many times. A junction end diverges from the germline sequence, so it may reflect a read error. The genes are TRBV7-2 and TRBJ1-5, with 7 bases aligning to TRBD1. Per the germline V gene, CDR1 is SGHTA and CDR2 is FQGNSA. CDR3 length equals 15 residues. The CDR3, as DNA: TGTGCCAACAGCCATACAGGGGCGAGACATCAGCCCCAGCATTTT. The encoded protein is CANSHTGARHQPQHF.

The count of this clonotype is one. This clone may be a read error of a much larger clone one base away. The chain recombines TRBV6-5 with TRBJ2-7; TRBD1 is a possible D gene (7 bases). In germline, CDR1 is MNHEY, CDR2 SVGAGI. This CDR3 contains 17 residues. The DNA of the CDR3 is TGTGCCAGCAGTCACTCCTCGGCAGGGGGGCCGGGGAGCGAGCAGTACTTC. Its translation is CASSHSSAGGPGSEQYF.